This is a list of T cell receptor beta chains from one sample in a study of blood T cell repertoires in COVID-19. This table comes from immunoSEQ multiplex PCR, and its TCRdb copy is limited to in-frame clones, with some not included. The sample contains 300,000 to 350,000 clones, around 90% of which appear only once. Input material: peripheral blood. The receptors were sampled from a young man with COVID-19, enrolled during active disease. The CDR3 runs from the conserved cysteine through the conserved F or W. A D gene is named only where the DNA matches it firmly. Clone size is shown for a subset of rows, as once, few, many or a class of expanded clone.

d_gene: .
j_gene: TRBJ1-2
len: 16
abundance: .
v_gene: TRBV19
CDR3aa: CASRSVQAGLDYGYTF
CDR3nt: TGTGCCAGTAGATCTGTGCAGGCGGGACTCGACTATGGCTACACCTTC

d_gene: TRBD2
j_gene: TRBJ2-3
len: 17
abundance: .
v_gene: TRBV7-6
CDR3aa: CASSVGLAGGGQDTQYF
CDR3nt: TGTGCCAGCAGCGTGGGACTAGCGGGAGGGGGTCAAGATACGCAGTATTTT

d_gene: .
j_gene: TRBJ1-5
len: 15
abundance: few
v_gene: TRBV27
CDR3aa: CASSLSTGWNQPQHF
CDR3nt: TGTGCCAGCAGTTTGTCCACAGGGTGGAATCAGCCCCAGCATTTT

d_gene: TRBD1
j_gene: TRBJ2-1
len: 16
abundance: .
v_gene: TRBV18
CDR3aa: CASSPPGQGKRNEQFF
CDR3nt: TGTGCCAGCTCTCCTCCGGGACAGGGAAAGCGCAATGAGCAGTTCTTC

d_gene: .
j_gene: TRBJ1-2
len: 17
abundance: .
v_gene: TRBV7-8
CDR3aa: CASSLGWDGSSNYGYTF
CDR3nt: TGTGCCAGCAGCTTAGGATGGGACGGGAGCTCTAACTATGGCTACACCTTC

d_gene: TRBD1
j_gene: TRBJ1-5
len: 20
abundance: .
v_gene: TRBV23-1
CDR3aa: CASSQSKRDRRGYSNQPQHF
CDR3nt: TGCGCCAGCAGTCAATCGAAAAGGGACAGGCGGGGATATAGCAATCAGCCCCAGCATTTT

d_gene: .
j_gene: TRBJ2-1
len: 15
abundance: .
v_gene: TRBV9
CDR3aa: CASSYTGSSYNEQFF
CDR3nt: TGTGCCAGCAGCTATACAGGTAGCTCCTACAATGAGCAGTTCTTC

d_gene: TRBD1
j_gene: TRBJ2-1
len: 15
abundance: once
v_gene: TRBV29-1
CDR3aa: CSVDRTGTLDNEQFF
CDR3nt: TGCAGCGTTGACCGGACAGGGACCCTTGACAATGAGCAGTTCTTC

d_gene: .
j_gene: TRBJ1-3
len: 15
abundance: .
v_gene: TRBV7-2
CDR3aa: CASSRPGSSGNTIYF
CDR3nt: TGTGCCAGCAGCCGTCCAGGGTCCTCTGGAAACACCATATATTTT

d_gene: TRBD1
j_gene: TRBJ2-1
len: 15
abundance: .
v_gene: TRBV7-9
CDR3aa: CASSLGQAPYNEQFF
CDR3nt: TGTGCCAGCAGCCTCGGACAGGCCCCCTACAATGAGCAGTTCTTC

d_gene: .
j_gene: TRBJ2-7
len: 13
abundance: .
v_gene: TRBV11-2
CDR3aa: CASSLVRVYEQYF
CDR3nt: TGTGCCAGCAGCTTAGTGCGGGTCTACGAGCAGTACTTC

d_gene: TRBD2
j_gene: TRBJ2-2
len: 15
abundance: .
v_gene: TRBV25-1
CDR3aa: CASSVGLAGTGELFF
CDR3nt: TGTGCCAGCAGTGTAGGACTAGCGGGCACCGGGGAGCTGTTTTTT

d_gene: TRBD1
j_gene: TRBJ1-2
len: 13
abundance: .
v_gene: TRBV27
CDR3aa: CASSPGTDYGYTF
CDR3nt: TGTGCCAGCAGTCCCGGGACAGACTATGGCTACACCTTC

d_gene: TRBD1
j_gene: TRBJ1-1
len: 15
abundance: .
v_gene: TRBV27
CDR3aa: CASSPRGRMNTEAFF
CDR3nt: TGTGCCAGCAGTCCTAGGGGGCGCATGAACACTGAAGCTTTCTTT

d_gene: .
j_gene: TRBJ2-2
len: 16
abundance: .
v_gene: TRBV3-1/TRBV3-2
CDR3aa: CASSPTRDKISGELFF
CDR3nt: TGTGCCAGCAGCCCCACCCGGGACAAAATTTCCGGGGAGCTGTTTTTT

d_gene: TRBD1
j_gene: TRBJ1-1
len: 14
abundance: .
v_gene: TRBV6-5
CDR3aa: CASRPPTGLAEAFF
CDR3nt: TGTGCCAGCAGACCGCCGACAGGGCTGGCTGAAGCTTTCTTT

d_gene: .
j_gene: TRBJ1-2
len: 13
abundance: .
v_gene: TRBV12-3/TRBV12-4
CDR3aa: CASDFGGTYGYTF
CDR3nt: TGTGCCAGCGATTTCGGCGGTACCTATGGCTACACCTTC

d_gene: .
j_gene: TRBJ2-7
len: 12
abundance: .
v_gene: TRBV28
CDR3aa: CASSFEVTGQYF
CDR3nt: TGTGCCAGCAGTTTTGAGGTTACTGGGCAGTACTTC

d_gene: TRBD1
j_gene: TRBJ2-3
len: 17
abundance: .
v_gene: TRBV30
CDR3aa: CAWSVGTAKLSTDTQYF
CDR3nt: TGTGCCTGGAGTGTGGGGACAGCTAAACTTAGTACAGATACGCAGTATTTT

d_gene: TRBD1
j_gene: TRBJ1-2
len: 18
abundance: .
v_gene: TRBV5-5
CDR3aa: CASSVSITGQGGVYGYTF
CDR3nt: TGTGCCAGCAGCGTGAGCATCACTGGACAGGGGGGAGTCTATGGCTACACCTTC

d_gene: TRBD2
j_gene: TRBJ2-2
len: 17
abundance: .
v_gene: TRBV3-1/TRBV3-2
CDR3aa: CASSQVSSGEYTGELFF
CDR3nt: TGTGCCAGCAGCCAAGTCTCTAGCGGGGAGTACACCGGGGAGCTGTTTTTT

d_gene: .
j_gene: TRBJ1-1
len: 13
abundance: .
v_gene: TRBV2
CDR3aa: CASRETGSSEAFF
CDR3nt: TGTGCCAGCAGAGAGACAGGTTCTAGTGAAGCTTTCTTT

d_gene: TRBD1
j_gene: TRBJ1-2
len: 14
abundance: .
v_gene: TRBV15
CDR3aa: CATSRGQGTYGYTF
CDR3nt: TGTGCCACCAGCAGAGGACAGGGGACCTATGGCTACACCTTC

d_gene: .
j_gene: TRBJ2-7
len: 14
abundance: .
v_gene: TRBV4-3
CDR3aa: CASSQDMAGDEQYF
CDR3nt: TGCGCCAGCAGCCAAGATATGGCAGGGGACGAGCAGTACTTC

d_gene: TRBD2
j_gene: TRBJ2-3
len: 17
abundance: .
v_gene: TRBV11-2
CDR3aa: CASSRQGLAGSTDTQYF
CDR3nt: TGTGCCAGCAGCCGCCAGGGACTAGCGGGAAGCACAGATACGCAGTATTTT

d_gene: .
j_gene: TRBJ2-1
len: 14
abundance: .
v_gene: TRBV19
CDR3aa: CASSMERPYNEQFF
CDR3nt: TGTGCCAGTAGTATGGAGCGGCCCTACAATGAGCAGTTCTTC

d_gene: .
j_gene: TRBJ2-7
len: 19
abundance: .
v_gene: TRBV7-2
CDR3aa: CASSLWHVYVGQRSYEQYF
CDR3nt: TGTGCCAGCAGCTTATGGCACGTATACGTAGGACAGAGATCCTACGAGCAGTACTTC

d_gene: .
j_gene: TRBJ1-5
len: 15
abundance: few
v_gene: TRBV15
CDR3aa: CATSRDAGSNQPQHF
CDR3nt: TGTGCCACCAGCAGAGATGCGGGGAGCAATCAGCCCCAGCATTTT

d_gene: TRBD1
j_gene: TRBJ1-1
len: 13
abundance: .
v_gene: TRBV2
CDR3aa: CASSTRGRTEAFF
CDR3nt: TGTGCCAGCAGTACCAGGGGGCGAACTGAAGCTTTCTTT

d_gene: TRBD2
j_gene: TRBJ2-3
len: 16
abundance: .
v_gene: TRBV7-3
CDR3aa: CASSLLAGGRADTQYF
CDR3nt: TGTGCCAGCAGCCTCCTTGCGGGAGGTAGAGCAGATACGCAGTATTTT

d_gene: .
j_gene: TRBJ2-7
len: 14
abundance: .
v_gene: TRBV24-1
CDR3aa: CATSGSQYSYEQYF
CDR3nt: TGTGCCACCAGTGGATCCCAGTATTCCTACGAGCAGTACTTC

d_gene: .
j_gene: TRBJ2-7
len: 15
abundance: .
v_gene: TRBV6-5
CDR3aa: CASSYSRGRAGEQYF
CDR3nt: TGTGCCAGCAGTTACTCGCGGGGCAGGGCGGGCGAGCAGTACTTC

d_gene: .
j_gene: TRBJ1-2
len: 13
abundance: .
v_gene: TRBV10-3
CDR3aa: CAIRIPGDYGYTF
CDR3nt: TGTGCCATCAGGATACCCGGGGACTATGGCTACACCTTC

d_gene: TRBD1
j_gene: TRBJ2-7
len: 15
abundance: .
v_gene: TRBV14
CDR3aa: CASSHRGQVYYEQYF
CDR3nt: TGTGCCAGCAGCCATCGAGGACAGGTGTATTACGAGCAGTACTTC

d_gene: TRBD2
j_gene: TRBJ2-3
len: 15
abundance: .
v_gene: TRBV20-1
CDR3aa: CSASSAGGVTDTQYF
CDR3nt: TGCAGTGCTAGTAGTGCGGGAGGGGTCACAGATACGCAGTATTTT

d_gene: .
j_gene: TRBJ2-3
len: 15
abundance: .
v_gene: TRBV7-3
CDR3aa: CASSSQALSTDTQYF
CDR3nt: TGTGCCAGCAGCTCCCAGGCTCTTAGCACAGATACGCAGTATTTT

d_gene: TRBD1
j_gene: TRBJ1-3
len: 17
abundance: .
v_gene: TRBV9
CDR3aa: CASSPGTGGAIGNTIYF
CDR3nt: TGTGCCAGCAGCCCGGGGACAGGGGGCGCAATTGGAAACACCATATATTTT

d_gene: TRBD2
j_gene: TRBJ2-7
len: 15
abundance: once
v_gene: TRBV15
CDR3aa: CATSRDQGGVSEQYF
CDR3nt: TGTGCCACCAGCAGAGATCAGGGAGGGGTGTCCGAGCAGTACTTC

d_gene: TRBD1
j_gene: TRBJ1-6
len: 17
abundance: .
v_gene: TRBV28
CDR3aa: CASTAGQGSSYNSPLHF
CDR3nt: TGTGCCAGCACCGCGGGACAGGGCAGCTCCTATAATTCACCCCTCCACTTT

d_gene: .
j_gene: TRBJ1-6
len: 13
abundance: .
v_gene: TRBV16
CDR3aa: CASSPNLNSPLHF
CDR3nt: TGTGCCAGCAGCCCGAACCTAAATTCACCCCTCCACTTT

d_gene: .
j_gene: TRBJ2-2
len: 15
abundance: .
v_gene: TRBV25-1
CDR3aa: CASSERWLATGELFF
CDR3nt: TGTGCCAGCAGTGAAAGATGGCTAGCCACCGGGGAGCTGTTTTTT

d_gene: TRBD1
j_gene: TRBJ2-7
len: 14
abundance: .
v_gene: TRBV28
CDR3aa: CASRGTGPTYEQYF
CDR3nt: TGTGCCAGCAGGGGGACAGGACCGACCTACGAGCAGTACTTC

d_gene: TRBD2
j_gene: TRBJ2-5
len: 16
abundance: once
v_gene: TRBV7-2
CDR3aa: CASSPSLAGAGETQYF
CDR3nt: TGTGCCAGCAGCCCCTCACTAGCGGGAGCGGGTGAGACCCAGTACTTC

d_gene: .
j_gene: TRBJ1-2
len: 15
abundance: .
v_gene: TRBV3-1/TRBV3-2
CDR3aa: CASSQEGGANYGYTF
CDR3nt: TGTGCCAGCAGCCAAGAGGGGGGGGCGAACTATGGCTACACCTTC

d_gene: TRBD1
j_gene: TRBJ1-4
len: 15
abundance: .
v_gene: TRBV5-4
CDR3aa: CASSLADRGNEKLFF
CDR3nt: TGTGCCAGCAGCTTGGCCGACAGGGGGAATGAAAAACTGTTTTTT

d_gene: TRBD1
j_gene: TRBJ1-5
len: 14
abundance: .
v_gene: TRBV7-9
CDR3aa: CASSLGQGNQPQHF
CDR3nt: TGTGCCAGCAGCTTGGGACAGGGGAATCAGCCCCAGCATTTT

d_gene: TRBD1
j_gene: TRBJ1-5
len: 14
abundance: .
v_gene: TRBV28
CDR3aa: CASSSGQVNQPQHF
CDR3nt: TGTGCCAGCAGTTCGGGACAGGTCAATCAGCCCCAGCATTTT

d_gene: .
j_gene: TRBJ2-1
len: 17
abundance: .
v_gene: TRBV19
CDR3aa: CASRPIQGAGSYNEQFF
CDR3nt: TGTGCCAGTAGACCCATCCAAGGGGCGGGGTCCTACAATGAGCAGTTCTTC

d_gene: .
j_gene: TRBJ1-6
len: 19
abundance: .
v_gene: TRBV12-5
CDR3aa: CASGHSGLIKRSYNSPLHF
CDR3nt: TGTGCTAGTGGTCATTCGGGACTCATAAAGAGGTCCTATAATTCACCCCTCCACTTT

d_gene: TRBD1
j_gene: TRBJ2-7
len: 16
abundance: once
v_gene: TRBV10-2
CDR3aa: CASSERGHRGFYEQYF
CDR3nt: TGCGCCAGCAGTGAGAGGGGGCACAGGGGATTTTACGAGCAGTACTTC

d_gene: .
j_gene: TRBJ1-5
len: 18
abundance: .
v_gene: TRBV7-8
CDR3aa: CASSRGRMGSNSDQPQHF
CDR3nt: TGTGCCAGCAGCCGAGGAAGGATGGGCAGCAACTCGGATCAGCCCCAGCATTTT

d_gene: TRBD1
j_gene: TRBJ2-7
len: 16
abundance: .
v_gene: TRBV4-1
CDR3aa: CASSQSGTGGSYEQYF
CDR3nt: TGCGCCAGCAGCCAAAGCGGGACAGGGGGTTCCTACGAGCAGTACTTC

d_gene: .
j_gene: TRBJ1-6
len: 17
abundance: .
v_gene: TRBV15
CDR3aa: CATSLPQGSSYNSPLHF
CDR3nt: TGTGCCACCAGCCTACCGCAGGGGAGCTCCTATAATTCACCCCTCCACTTT

d_gene: TRBD1
j_gene: TRBJ1-2
len: 19
abundance: .
v_gene: TRBV7-9
CDR3aa: CASSSTLGGQLSTNYGYTF
CDR3nt: TGTGCCAGCAGCTCCACTCTAGGGGGACAGTTAAGCACTAACTATGGCTACACCTTC

d_gene: .
j_gene: TRBJ2-1
len: 15
abundance: .
v_gene: TRBV14
CDR3aa: CASSQRQGWTNEQFF
CDR3nt: TGTGCCAGCAGCCAAAGGCAGGGGTGGACGAATGAGCAGTTCTTC

d_gene: .
j_gene: TRBJ1-5
len: 14
abundance: few
v_gene: TRBV7-2
CDR3aa: CASSLGWLNQPQHF
CDR3nt: TGTGCCAGCAGCTTAGGGTGGCTCAATCAGCCCCAGCATTTT

d_gene: TRBD1
j_gene: TRBJ2-1
len: 15
abundance: .
v_gene: TRBV27
CDR3aa: CASSTGQGGNNEQFF
CDR3nt: TGTGCCAGCAGTACCGGACAGGGGGGTAACAATGAGCAGTTCTTC

d_gene: .
j_gene: TRBJ2-7
len: 14
abundance: .
v_gene: TRBV6-5
CDR3aa: CASRDPGTIYEQYF
CDR3nt: TGTGCCAGCAGAGACCCGGGGACAATTTACGAGCAGTACTTC

d_gene: TRBD1
j_gene: TRBJ1-1
len: 15
abundance: .
v_gene: TRBV11-3
CDR3aa: CASSPSGQANTEAFF
CDR3nt: TGTGCCAGCAGCCCCTCAGGACAGGCGAACACTGAAGCTTTCTTT